Listed below are T cell receptor beta chains from one sample, sequenced in a study of blood T cell repertoires in COVID-19. Assay used: immunoSEQ multiplex PCR; TCRdb lists only in-frame clones, some missing. Of about 55,000 clones listed, roughly 88% are singletons. Sequenced: peripheral blood. The receptors stem from an elderly man with acute or convalescent COVID-19. CDR3s include the opening cysteine and the closing phenylalanine or tryptophan. D genes are given only for firm matches. Where a row states a size, it is once, few, many or the class of an expanded clone; other rows omit it.

V: TRBV9
size: NA
D: NA
J: TRBJ2-1
CDR3: CASSVGLELNEQFF
DNA: TGTGCCAGCAGCGTGGGACTGGAGCTAAATGAGCAGTTCTTC

V: TRBV5-5
size: NA
D: TRBD1
J: TRBJ2-7
CDR3: CASSSRGDRSLPYEQYF
DNA: TGTGCCAGCAGCTCAAGAGGGGACAGAAGCCTTCCCTACGAGCAGTACTTC

V: TRBV19
size: NA
D: NA
J: TRBJ2-5
CDR3: CASSIGGIEETQYF
DNA: TGTGCCAGTAGTATCGGGGGAATAGAAGAGACCCAGTACTTC

V: TRBV11-2
size: NA
D: TRBD1
J: TRBJ1-4
CDR3: CASSLGRTGTFATNEKLFF
DNA: TGTGCCAGCAGCTTAGGGCGGACAGGAACATTTGCAACTAATGAAAAACTGTTTTTT

V: TRBV5-6
size: NA
D: NA
J: TRBJ2-7
CDR3: CASSPVGEPYEQYF
DNA: TGTGCCAGCAGCCCGGTCGGAGAACCCTACGAGCAGTACTTC

V: TRBV18
size: NA
D: TRBD1
J: TRBJ2-7
CDR3: CASSPITAGTGAYEQYF
DNA: TGTGCCAGCTCACCAATCACAGCCGGGACAGGGGCCTACGAGCAGTACTTC

V: TRBV15
size: NA
D: NA
J: TRBJ2-1
CDR3: CATSRDGQGKDEQFF
DNA: TGTGCCACCAGCAGAGATGGGCAGGGGAAGGATGAGCAGTTCTTC

V: TRBV18
size: NA
D: TRBD2
J: TRBJ2-3
CDR3: CASSPRSGGSTDTQYF
DNA: TGTGCCAGCTCACCAAGAAGCGGGGGTAGCACAGATACGCAGTATTTT

V: TRBV27
size: NA
D: TRBD2
J: TRBJ2-1
CDR3: CASSTGRGSTSYNEQFF
DNA: TGTGCCAGCAGTACCGGGCGGGGGAGTACGTCCTACAATGAGCAGTTCTTC

V: TRBV25-1
size: once
D: NA
J: TRBJ2-1
CDR3: CASSGLYNEQFF
DNA: TGTGCCAGCAGTGGACTATACAATGAGCAGTTCTTC

V: TRBV7-2
size: NA
D: NA
J: TRBJ1-4
CDR3: CASSLWEGGEKLFF
DNA: TGTGCCAGCAGCCTTTGGGAGGGAGGGGAAAAACTGTTTTTT

V: TRBV5-1
size: NA
D: TRBD2
J: TRBJ2-7
CDR3: CASSLAGLAGGPTHEQYF
DNA: TGCGCCAGCAGCTTGGCAGGACTAGCGGGGGGGCCCACCCACGAGCAGTACTTC

V: TRBV30
size: NA
D: TRBD2
J: TRBJ2-5
CDR3: CAWSRSGLARETQYF
DNA: TGTGCCTGGAGCCGATCGGGACTAGCGAGAGAGACCCAGTACTTC

V: TRBV12-3/TRBV12-4
size: NA
D: NA
J: TRBJ1-5
CDR3: CASSKQGHQPQHF
DNA: TGTGCCAGCAGCAAACAGGGACATCAGCCCCAGCATTTT

V: TRBV5-1
size: NA
D: NA
J: TRBJ2-5
CDR3: CASSLETSRSETQYF
DNA: TGCGCCAGCAGCTTGGAAACTAGCCGGAGTGAGACCCAGTACTTC

V: TRBV5-1
size: NA
D: TRBD2
J: TRBJ2-3
CDR3: CASSLDRGDTDTQYF
DNA: TGCGCCAGCAGCTTGGATCGGGGGGACACAGATACGCAGTATTTT

V: TRBV6-5
size: NA
D: NA
J: TRBJ1-1
CDR3: CASSIPDRYDEAFF
DNA: TGTGCCAGCAGTATTCCGGACAGATACGATGAAGCTTTCTTT

V: TRBV7-9
size: NA
D: NA
J: TRBJ2-5
CDR3: CASSFGGALQETQYF
DNA: TGTGCCAGCAGCTTTGGGGGGGCCCTCCAAGAGACCCAGTACTTC